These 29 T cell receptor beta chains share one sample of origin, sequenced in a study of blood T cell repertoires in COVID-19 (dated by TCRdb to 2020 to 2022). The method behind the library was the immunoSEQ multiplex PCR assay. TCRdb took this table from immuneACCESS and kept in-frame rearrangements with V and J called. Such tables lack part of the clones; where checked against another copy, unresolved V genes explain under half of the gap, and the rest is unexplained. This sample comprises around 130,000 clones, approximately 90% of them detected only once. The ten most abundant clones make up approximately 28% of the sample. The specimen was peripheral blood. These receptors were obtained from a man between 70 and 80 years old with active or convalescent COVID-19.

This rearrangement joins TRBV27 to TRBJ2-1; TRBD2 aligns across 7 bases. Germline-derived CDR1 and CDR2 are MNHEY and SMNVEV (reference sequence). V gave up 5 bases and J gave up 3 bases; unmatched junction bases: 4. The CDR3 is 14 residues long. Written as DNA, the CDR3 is TGTGCCAGCAGTCCGGGACTAAACTACAATGAGCAGTTCTTC. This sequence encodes CASSPGLNYNEQFF.

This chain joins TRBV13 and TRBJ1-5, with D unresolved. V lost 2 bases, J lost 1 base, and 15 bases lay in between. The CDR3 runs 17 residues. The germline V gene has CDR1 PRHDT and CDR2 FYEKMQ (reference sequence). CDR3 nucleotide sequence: TGTGCCAGCAGCTTATGGCAGAGGTTGAGAAGCAATCAGCCCCAGCATTTT. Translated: CASSLWQRLRSNQPQHF. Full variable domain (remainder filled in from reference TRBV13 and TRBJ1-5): AAGVIQSPRHLIKEKRETATLKCYPIPRHDTVYWYQQGPGQDPQFLISFYEKMQSDKGSIPDRFSAQQFSDYHSELNMSSLELGDSALYFCASSLWQRLRSNQPQHFGDGTRLSIL.

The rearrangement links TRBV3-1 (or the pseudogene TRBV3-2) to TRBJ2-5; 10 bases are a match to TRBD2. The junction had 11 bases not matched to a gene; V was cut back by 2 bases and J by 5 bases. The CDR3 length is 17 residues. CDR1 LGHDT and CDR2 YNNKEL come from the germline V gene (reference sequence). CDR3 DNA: TGTGCCAGCAGCCAACTTTTAGCTAGCGGGAGCAGTGAGACCCAGTACTTC. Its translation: CASSQLLASGSSETQYF.

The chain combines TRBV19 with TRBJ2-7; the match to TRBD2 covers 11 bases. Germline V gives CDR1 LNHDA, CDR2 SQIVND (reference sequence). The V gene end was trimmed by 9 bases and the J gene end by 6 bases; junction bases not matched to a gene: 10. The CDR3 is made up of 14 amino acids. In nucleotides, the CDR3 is TGTGCCAGCCGTACTAGCGGGAGACCTTCCGAGCAGTACTTC. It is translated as CASRTSGRPSEQYF.

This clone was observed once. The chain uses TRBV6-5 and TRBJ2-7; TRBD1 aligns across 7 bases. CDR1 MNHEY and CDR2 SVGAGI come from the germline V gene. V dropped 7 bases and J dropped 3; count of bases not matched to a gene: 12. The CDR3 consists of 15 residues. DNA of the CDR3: TGTGCCAGCAAGCGAGGGGGCAGCCAAGACTACGAGCAGTACTTC. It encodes CASKRGGSQDYEQYF.

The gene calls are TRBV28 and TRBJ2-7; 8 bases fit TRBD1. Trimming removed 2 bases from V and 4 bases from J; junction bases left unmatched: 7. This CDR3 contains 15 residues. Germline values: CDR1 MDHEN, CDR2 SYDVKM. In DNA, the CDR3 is TGTGCCAGCAGTTTACCAGGGGGCGGGAAGTACGAGCAGTACTTC. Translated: CASSLPGGGKYEQYF.

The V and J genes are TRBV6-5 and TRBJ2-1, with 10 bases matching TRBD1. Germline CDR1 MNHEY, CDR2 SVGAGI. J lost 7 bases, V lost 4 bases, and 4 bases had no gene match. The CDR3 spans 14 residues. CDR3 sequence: CASSSWTGGNEQFF. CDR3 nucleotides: TGTGCCAGCAGTTCATGGACAGGGGGGAATGAGCAGTTCTTC.

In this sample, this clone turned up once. The CDR3 loop is CASSVGLGAAEQYF. The CDR3 region has the DNA TGTGCCAGCAGCGTAGGACTAGGGGCCGCCGAGCAGTACTTC. V usage is TRBV7-9 and J usage is TRBJ2-7, with 7 bases fitting TRBD2. V dropped 5 bases and J dropped 6; count of bases not matched to a gene: 10. This CDR3 spans 14 amino acids. Germline lookup yields CDR1 SEHNR and CDR2 FQNEAQ (reference sequence).

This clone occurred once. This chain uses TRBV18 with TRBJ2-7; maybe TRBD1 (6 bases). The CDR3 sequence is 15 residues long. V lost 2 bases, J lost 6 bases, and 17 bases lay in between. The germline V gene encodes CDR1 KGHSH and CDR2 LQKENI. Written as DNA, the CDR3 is TGTGCCAGCTCACCAATCCTCGCAGGGGACGGCGAGCAGTACTTC. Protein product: CASSPILAGDGEQYF.

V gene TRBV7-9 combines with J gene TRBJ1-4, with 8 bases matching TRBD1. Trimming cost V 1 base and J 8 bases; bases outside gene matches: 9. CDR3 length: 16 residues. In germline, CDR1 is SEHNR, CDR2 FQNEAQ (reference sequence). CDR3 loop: CASSLVPPGQDEKLFF. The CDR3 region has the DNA TGTGCCAGCAGCTTAGTTCCCCCGGGACAGGACGAAAAACTGTTTTTT.

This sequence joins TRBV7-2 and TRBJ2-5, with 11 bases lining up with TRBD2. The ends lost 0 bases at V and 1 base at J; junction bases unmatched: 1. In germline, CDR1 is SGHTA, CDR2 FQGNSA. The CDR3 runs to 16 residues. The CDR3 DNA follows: TGTGCCAGCAGCTTAGCCGGGACTAGCGGCCAAGAGACCCAGTACTTC. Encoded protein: CASSLAGTSGQETQYF.

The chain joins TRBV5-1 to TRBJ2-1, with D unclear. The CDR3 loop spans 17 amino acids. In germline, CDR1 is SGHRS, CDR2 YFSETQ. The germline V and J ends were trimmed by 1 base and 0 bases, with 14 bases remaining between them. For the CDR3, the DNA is TGCGCCAGCAGCTTGTCCCCTGGCGGTAGCTCCTACAATGAGCAGTTCTTC. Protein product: CASSLSPGGSSYNEQFF.

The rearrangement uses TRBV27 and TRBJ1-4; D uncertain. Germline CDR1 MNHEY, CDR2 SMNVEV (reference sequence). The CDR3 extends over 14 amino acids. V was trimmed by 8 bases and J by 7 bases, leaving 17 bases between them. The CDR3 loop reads CASSPVTTGEKLFF. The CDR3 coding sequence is TGTGCCAGCTCCCCCGTAACCACGGGTGAAAAACTGTTTTTT.

CDR3 DNA: TGTGCCTGGAGCTCCGGGACTAGCGGGAGGCAGTACTTC. It translates to CAWSSGTSGRQYF. The rearrangement links TRBV30 to TRBJ2-7, with 14 positions matching TRBD2. J gave up 9 bases and V 3 bases, and 4 bases lay outside the gene matches. Germline V gives CDR1 GTSNPN, CDR2 SVGIG (reference sequence). The length of the CDR3 is 13 residues.

This CDR3 reads CASSSLELAGGSHNEQFF. CDR3 coding DNA: TGTGCCAGCAGTTCGTTAGAATTAGCGGGAGGAAGCCACAATGAGCAGTTCTTC. This chain links TRBV28 with TRBJ2-1; 10 bases line up with TRBD2. V lost 4 bases to trimming and J lost 5 bases; unmatched junction nucleotides: 14. Germline CDR1 is MDHEN and CDR2 is SYDVKM. CDR3 size: 18 residues.

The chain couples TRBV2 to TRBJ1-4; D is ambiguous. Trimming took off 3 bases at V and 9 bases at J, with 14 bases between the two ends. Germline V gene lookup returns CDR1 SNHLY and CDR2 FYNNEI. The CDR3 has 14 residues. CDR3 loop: CASSDRSGRKKLFF. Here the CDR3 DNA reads TGTGCCAGCAGTGATCGGTCAGGAAGGAAAAAACTGTTTTTT. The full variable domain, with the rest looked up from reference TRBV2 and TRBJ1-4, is EPEVTQTPSHQVTQMGQEVILRCVPISNHLYFYWYRQILGQKVEFLVSFYNNEISEKSEIFDDQFSVERPDGSNFTLKIRSTKLEDSAMYFCASSDRSGRKKLFFGSGTQLSVL.

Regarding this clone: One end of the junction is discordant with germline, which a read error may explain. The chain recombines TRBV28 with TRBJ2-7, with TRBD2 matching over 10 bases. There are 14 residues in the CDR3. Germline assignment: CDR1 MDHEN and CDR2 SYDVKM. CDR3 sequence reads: CASSLTVLAGDSNF. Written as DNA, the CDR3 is TGTGCCAGCAGTTTAACGGTCCTAGCGGGAGATTCGAACTTC. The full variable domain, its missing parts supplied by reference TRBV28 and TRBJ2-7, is DVKVTQSSRYLVKRTGEKVFLECVQDMDHENMFWYRQDPGLGLRLIYFSYDVKMKEKGDIPEGYSVSREKKERFSLILESASTNQTSMYLCASSLTVLAGDSNFGPGTRLTVT.

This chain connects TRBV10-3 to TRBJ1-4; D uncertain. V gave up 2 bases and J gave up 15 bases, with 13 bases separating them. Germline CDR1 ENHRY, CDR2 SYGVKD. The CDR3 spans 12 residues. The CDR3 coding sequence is TGTGCCATCAGTGAGACTCCAGGTATTATGTTTTTT. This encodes CAISETPGIMFF.

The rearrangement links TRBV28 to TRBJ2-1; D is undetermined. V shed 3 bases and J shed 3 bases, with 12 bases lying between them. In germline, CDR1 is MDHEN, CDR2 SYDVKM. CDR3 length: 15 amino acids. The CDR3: CASSFLRSYYNEQFF. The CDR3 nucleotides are TGTGCCAGCAGTTTTCTGCGATCATACTACAATGAGCAGTTCTTC.

CDR3 in amino acids: CASSLGDYNEQFF. CDR3 nucleotides: TGTGCCAGCAGTTTGGGCGACTACAATGAGCAGTTCTTC. V is TRBV6-6 and J is TRBJ2-1; D remains unclear. The CDR3 spans 13 residues. CDR1 is MNHNY and CDR2 is SVGAGI in the germline V gene (reference sequence). The ends were cut back, 4 bases at V and 3 bases at J, with 7 bases in the middle.

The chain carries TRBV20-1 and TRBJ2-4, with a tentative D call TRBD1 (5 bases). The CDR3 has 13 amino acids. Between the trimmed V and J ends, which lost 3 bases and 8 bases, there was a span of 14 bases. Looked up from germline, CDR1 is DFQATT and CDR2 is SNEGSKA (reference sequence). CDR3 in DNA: TGCAGTGCTAGTCTCGACAGTGGGGACATTCAGTACTTC. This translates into CSASLDSGDIQYF.

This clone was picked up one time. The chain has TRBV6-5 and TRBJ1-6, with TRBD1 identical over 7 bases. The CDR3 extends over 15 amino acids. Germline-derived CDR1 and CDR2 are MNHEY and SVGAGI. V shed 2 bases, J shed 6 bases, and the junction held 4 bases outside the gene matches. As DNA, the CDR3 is TGTGCCAGCAGTTACGGGGACAGAACTAATTCACCCCTCCACTTT. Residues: CASSYGDRTNSPLHF.

The CDR3 spells CASSYSDSNNQPQHF. The CDR3 region has the DNA TGTGCCAGCAGTTATTCGGACAGTAACAATCAGCCCCAGCATTTT. The chain joins TRBV6-2 or TRBV6-3 to TRBJ1-5; D perhaps matches TRBD1 (6 bases). V dropped 3 bases and J dropped 3 bases, with 12 bases sitting between them. The V gene's germline CDR1 is MNHEY and CDR2 SVGEGT. The CDR3 has 15 amino acids.

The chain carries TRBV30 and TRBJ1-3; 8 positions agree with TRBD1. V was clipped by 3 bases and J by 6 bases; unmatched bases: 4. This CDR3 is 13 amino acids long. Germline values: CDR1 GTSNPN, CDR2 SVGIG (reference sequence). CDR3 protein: CAWSGQGKNTIYF. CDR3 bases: TGTGCCTGGAGCGGACAGGGTAAAAACACCATATATTTT.

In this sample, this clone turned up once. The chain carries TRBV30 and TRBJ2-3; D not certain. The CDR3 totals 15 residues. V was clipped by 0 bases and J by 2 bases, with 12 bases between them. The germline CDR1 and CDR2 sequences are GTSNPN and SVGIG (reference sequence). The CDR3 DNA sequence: TGTGCCTGGAGTGTGGGTCAGCGCCCCACAGATACGCAGTATTTT. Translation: CAWSVGQRPTDTQYF.

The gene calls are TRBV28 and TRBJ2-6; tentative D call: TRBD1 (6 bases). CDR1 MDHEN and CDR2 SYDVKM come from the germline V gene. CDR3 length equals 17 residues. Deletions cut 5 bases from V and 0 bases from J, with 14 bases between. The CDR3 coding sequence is TGTGCCAGCAGTCCCCGGGACATTCTCTCTGGGGCCAACGTCCTGACTTTC. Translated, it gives CASSPRDILSGANVLTF.

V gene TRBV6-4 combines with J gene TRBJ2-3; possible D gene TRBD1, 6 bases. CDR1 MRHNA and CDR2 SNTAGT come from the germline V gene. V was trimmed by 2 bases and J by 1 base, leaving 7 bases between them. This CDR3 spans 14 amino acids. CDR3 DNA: TGTGCCAGCAGTGACAGGACAGGCACAGATACGCAGTATTTT. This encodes CASSDRTGTDTQYF.

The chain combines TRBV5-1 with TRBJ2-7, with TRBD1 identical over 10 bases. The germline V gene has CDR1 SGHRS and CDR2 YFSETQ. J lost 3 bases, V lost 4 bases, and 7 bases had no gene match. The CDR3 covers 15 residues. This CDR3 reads CASSIGTGAIYEQYF. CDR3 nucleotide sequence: TGCGCCAGCAGCATAGGGACAGGGGCTATCTACGAGCAGTACTTC.

Here the CDR3 reads CSASLSWEGSQYF. DNA of the CDR3: TGCAGTGCTAGTTTGTCGTGGGAGGGGTCCCAGTACTTC. The chain is built from TRBV20-1 and TRBJ2-5, with 7 bases aligning to TRBD2. The trim removed 3 bases at V and 9 bases at J, leaving 10 bases unmatched. The CDR3 runs 13 residues. Germline V gene data show CDR1 as DFQATT and CDR2 as SNEGSKA (reference sequence).